The 5 T cell receptor beta chains in this list originate from one sample, sequenced in a study of blood T cell repertoires in COVID-19. Libraries were prepared by immunoSEQ multiplex PCR; TCRdb keeps only in-frame clonotypes and omits some of them. This repertoire shows roughly 240,000 clones, approximately 88% found once; its top ten account for roughly 2.4%. The sequencing input was PBMCs or T cells enriched from blood (not recorded which). These receptors came from a woman aged 40 to 50 with acute COVID-19.

For the CDR3, the DNA is TGTGCCAGCAGGAGAGGACAGGATCAAGAGACCCAGTACTTC. Its translation is CASRRGQDQETQYF. The V gene is TRBV6-5, the J gene TRBJ2-5; 7 bases fit TRBD1. Trimming took 6 bases from V and 2 from J; bases not matched to a gene: 6. The germline CDR1 and CDR2 sequences are MNHEY and SVGAGI. The length of the CDR3 is 14 residues.

The rearrangement joins TRBV19 to TRBJ1-2; D gene uncertain. CDR3 size: 13 residues. Between the trimmed V and J ends, which lost 1 base and 8 bases, there was a span of 11 bases. Germline CDR1 is LNHDA and CDR2 is SQIVND (reference sequence). CDR3 in amino acids: CASSIGPGIGYTF. DNA for the CDR3: TGTGCCAGTAGTATAGGGCCTGGCATCGGCTACACCTTC.

The chain recombines TRBV6-4 with TRBJ2-3; D might be TRBD2 (5 bases). Between the trimmed V and J ends, which lost 3 bases and 2 bases, there was a span of 9 bases. From germline, CDR1 is MRHNA and CDR2 SNTAGT. CDR3 length equals 14 residues. The CDR3 sequence is CASSEPGSTDTQYF. The CDR3 nucleotides are TGTGCCAGCAGTGAACCGGGGTCCACAGATACGCAGTATTTT.

This sequence joins TRBV6-2 or TRBV6-3 and TRBJ2-1, with a weak D call TRBD2 (6 bases). V gave up 2 bases and J gave up 4 bases, with 12 bases separating them. Per the germline V gene, CDR1 is MNHEY and CDR2 is SVGEGT. The CDR3 is 15 amino acids. The CDR3 DNA is TGTGCCAGCAGTTACGGGGTGCGGGGATACAATGAGCAGTTCTTC. Its translation: CASSYGVRGYNEQFF.

The rearrangement joins TRBV18 to TRBJ2-3; no firm D call. The CDR3 totals 13 residues. The V gene's germline CDR1 is KGHSH and CDR2 LQKENI. The germline V and J ends were trimmed by 6 bases and 4 bases, with 11 bases remaining between them. The CDR3 region is CASSYSPADTQYF. In nucleotides, the CDR3 is TGTGCCAGCTCCTACTCTCCCGCAGATACGCAGTATTTT.